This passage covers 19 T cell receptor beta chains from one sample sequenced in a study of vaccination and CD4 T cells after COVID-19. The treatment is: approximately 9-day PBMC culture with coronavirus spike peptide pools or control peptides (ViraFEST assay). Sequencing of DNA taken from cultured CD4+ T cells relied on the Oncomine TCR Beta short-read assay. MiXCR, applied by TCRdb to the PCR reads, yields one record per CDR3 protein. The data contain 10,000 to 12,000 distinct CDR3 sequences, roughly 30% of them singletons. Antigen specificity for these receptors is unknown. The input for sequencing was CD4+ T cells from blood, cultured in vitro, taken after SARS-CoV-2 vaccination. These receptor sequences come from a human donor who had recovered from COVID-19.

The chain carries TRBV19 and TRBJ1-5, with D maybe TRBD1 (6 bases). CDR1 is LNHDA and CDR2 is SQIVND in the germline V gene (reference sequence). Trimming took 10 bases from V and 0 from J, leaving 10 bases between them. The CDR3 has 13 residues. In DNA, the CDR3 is TGTGCCATCAAAGGGGGTAGCAATCAGCCCCAGCATTTT. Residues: CAIKGGSNQPQHF.

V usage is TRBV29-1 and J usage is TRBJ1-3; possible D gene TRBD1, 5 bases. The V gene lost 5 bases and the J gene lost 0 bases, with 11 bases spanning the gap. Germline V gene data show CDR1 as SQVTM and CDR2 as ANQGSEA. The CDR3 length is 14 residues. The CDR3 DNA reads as TGCAGCGTTTCCAGGGCCAACTCTGGAAACACCATATATTTT. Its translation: CSVSRANSGNTIYF.

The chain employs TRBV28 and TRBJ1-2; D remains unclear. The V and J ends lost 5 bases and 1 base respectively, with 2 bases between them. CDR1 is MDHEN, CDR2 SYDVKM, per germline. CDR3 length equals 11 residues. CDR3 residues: CASSLNYGYTF. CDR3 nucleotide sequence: TGTGCCAGCAGTCTTAACTATGGCTACACCTTC.

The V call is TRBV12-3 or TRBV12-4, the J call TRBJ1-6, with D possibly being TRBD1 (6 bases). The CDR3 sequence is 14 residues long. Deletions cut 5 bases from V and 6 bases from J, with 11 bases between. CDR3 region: CASSPGQPNSPLHF. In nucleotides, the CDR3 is TGTGCCAGCAGTCCTGGACAGCCTAATTCACCCCTCCACTTT.

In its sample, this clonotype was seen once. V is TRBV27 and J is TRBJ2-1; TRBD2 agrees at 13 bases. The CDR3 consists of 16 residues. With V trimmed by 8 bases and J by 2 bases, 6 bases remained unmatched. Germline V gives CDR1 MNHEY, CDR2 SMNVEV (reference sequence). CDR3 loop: CASLLTSGRPYNEQFF. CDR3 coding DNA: TGTGCCAGCTTACTGACTAGCGGGAGGCCCTACAATGAGCAGTTCTTC.

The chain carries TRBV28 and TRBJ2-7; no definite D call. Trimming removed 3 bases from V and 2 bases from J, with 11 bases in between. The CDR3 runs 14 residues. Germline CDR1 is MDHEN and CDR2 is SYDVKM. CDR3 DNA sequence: TGTGCCAGCAGTTTTTCCCCGTTACCCTACGAGCAGTACTTC. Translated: CASSFSPLPYEQYF.

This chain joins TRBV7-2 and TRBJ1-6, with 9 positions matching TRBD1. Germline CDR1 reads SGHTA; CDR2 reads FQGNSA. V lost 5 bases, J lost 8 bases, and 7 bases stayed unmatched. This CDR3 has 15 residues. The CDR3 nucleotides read TGTGCCAGCAGCGGAGGGACAGGGATGGATTCACCCCTCCACTTT. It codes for CASSGGTGMDSPLHF.

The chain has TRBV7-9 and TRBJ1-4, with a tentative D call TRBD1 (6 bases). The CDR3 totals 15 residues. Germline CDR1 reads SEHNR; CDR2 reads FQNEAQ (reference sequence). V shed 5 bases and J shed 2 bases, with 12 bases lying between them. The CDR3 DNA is TGTGCCAGCAGCACAAGGGGGAACACTAATGAAAAACTGTTTTTT. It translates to CASSTRGNTNEKLFF.

The CDR3 DNA sequence: TGTGCCAGTAGTATAGTCCTTCCGGGACTAGCGGCCCAAGAGACCCAGTACTTC. Translated: CASSIVLPGLAAQETQYF. The J gene is TRBJ2-5, the V gene TRBV19; 11 positions agree with TRBD2. The V and J ends lost 1 base and 1 base, in that order; junction bases with no gene match: 8. The CDR3 is 18 amino acids. Looked up from germline, CDR1 is LNHDA and CDR2 is SQIVND (reference sequence).

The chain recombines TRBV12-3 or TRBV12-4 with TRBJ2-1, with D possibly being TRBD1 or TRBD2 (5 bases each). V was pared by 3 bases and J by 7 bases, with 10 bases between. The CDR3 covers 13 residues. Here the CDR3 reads CASSFSWGNEQFF. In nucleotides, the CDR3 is TGTGCCAGCAGTTTTTCATGGGGGAATGAGCAGTTCTTC.

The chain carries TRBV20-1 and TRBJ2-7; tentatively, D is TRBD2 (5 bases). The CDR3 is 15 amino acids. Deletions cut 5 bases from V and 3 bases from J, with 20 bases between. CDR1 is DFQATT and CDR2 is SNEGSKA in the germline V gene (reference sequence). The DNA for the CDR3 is TGCAGTGCTTCCATTGGCCGGGATAGTAGCTACGAGCAGTACTTC. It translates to CSASIGRDSSYEQYF.

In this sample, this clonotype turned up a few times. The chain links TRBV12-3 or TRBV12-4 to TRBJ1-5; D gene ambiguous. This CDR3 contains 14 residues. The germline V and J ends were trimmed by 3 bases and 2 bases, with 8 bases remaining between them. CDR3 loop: CASSFEGGNQPQHF. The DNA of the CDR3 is TGTGCCAGCAGTTTTGAGGGAGGCAATCAGCCCCAGCATTTT.

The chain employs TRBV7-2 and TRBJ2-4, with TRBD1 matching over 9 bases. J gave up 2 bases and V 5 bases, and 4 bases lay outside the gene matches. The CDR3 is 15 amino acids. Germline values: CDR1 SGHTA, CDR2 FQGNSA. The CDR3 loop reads CASSTGQGSKNIQYF. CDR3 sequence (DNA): TGTGCCAGCAGCACGGGACAGGGATCCAAAAACATTCAGTACTTC.

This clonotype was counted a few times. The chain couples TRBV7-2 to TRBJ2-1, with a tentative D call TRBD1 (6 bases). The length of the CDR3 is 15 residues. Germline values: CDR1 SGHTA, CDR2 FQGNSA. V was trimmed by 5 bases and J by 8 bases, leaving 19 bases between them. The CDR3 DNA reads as TGTGCCAGCAGCCGGAGGACAGCAAGGGGCCATGAGCAGTTCTTC. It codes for CASSRRTARGHEQFF.

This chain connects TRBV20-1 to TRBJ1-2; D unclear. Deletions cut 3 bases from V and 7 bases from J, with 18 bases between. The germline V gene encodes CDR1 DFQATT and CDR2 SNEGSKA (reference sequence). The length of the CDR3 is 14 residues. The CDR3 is CSARIGRPQAGYTF. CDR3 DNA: TGCAGTGCTAGGATTGGGCGCCCTCAAGCTGGCTACACCTTC.

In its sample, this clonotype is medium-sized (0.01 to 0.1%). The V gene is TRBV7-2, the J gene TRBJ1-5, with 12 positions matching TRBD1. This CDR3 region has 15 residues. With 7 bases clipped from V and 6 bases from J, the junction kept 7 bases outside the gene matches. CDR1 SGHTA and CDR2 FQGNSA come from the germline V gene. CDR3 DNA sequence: TGTGCCAGCACCCGCTCGGGACAGGGGGCTCAGCCCCAGCATTTT. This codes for CASTRSGQGAQPQHF. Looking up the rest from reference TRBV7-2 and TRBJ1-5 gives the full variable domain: GAGVSQSPSNKVTEKGKDVELRCDPISGHTALYWYRQSLGQGLEFLIYFQGNSAPDKSGLPSDRFSAERTGGSVSTLTIQRTQQEDSAVYLCASTRSGQGAQPQHFGDGTRLSIL.

Here the CDR3 reads CASSGLAVRGNQPQHF. The CDR3, as DNA: TGTGCCAGCTCGGGGCTGGCAGTGAGGGGCAATCAGCCCCAGCATTTT. The genes are TRBV18 and TRBJ1-5, with TRBD1 as a possible D gene (5 bases). The V end was cut by 6 bases, the J end by 2 bases, with 17 bases between. Germline V gives CDR1 KGHSH, CDR2 LQKENI. This CDR3 has 16 amino acids. Using reference TRBV18 and TRBJ1-5 for the parts outside the CDR3, the full variable domain is NAGVMQNPRHLVRRRGQEARLRCSPMKGHSHVYWYRQLPEEGLKFMVYLQKENIIDESGMPKERFSAEFPKEGPSILRIQQVVRGDSAAYFCASSGLAVRGNQPQHFGDGTRLSIL.

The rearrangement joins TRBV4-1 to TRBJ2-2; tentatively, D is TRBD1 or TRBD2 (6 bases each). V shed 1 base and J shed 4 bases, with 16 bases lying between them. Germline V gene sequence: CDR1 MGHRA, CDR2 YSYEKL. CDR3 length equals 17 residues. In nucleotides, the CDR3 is TGCGCCAGCAGCCAAGGAATCAGGGGAGGTGGCACCGGGGAGCTGTTTTTT. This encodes CASSQGIRGGGTGELFF.

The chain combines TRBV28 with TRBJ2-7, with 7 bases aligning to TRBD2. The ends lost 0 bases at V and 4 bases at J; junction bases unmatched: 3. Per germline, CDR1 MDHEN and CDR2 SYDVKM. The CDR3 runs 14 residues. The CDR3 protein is CASSLWAGEYEQYF. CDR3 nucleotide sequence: TGTGCCAGCAGTTTATGGGCGGGAGAGTACGAGCAGTACTTC.